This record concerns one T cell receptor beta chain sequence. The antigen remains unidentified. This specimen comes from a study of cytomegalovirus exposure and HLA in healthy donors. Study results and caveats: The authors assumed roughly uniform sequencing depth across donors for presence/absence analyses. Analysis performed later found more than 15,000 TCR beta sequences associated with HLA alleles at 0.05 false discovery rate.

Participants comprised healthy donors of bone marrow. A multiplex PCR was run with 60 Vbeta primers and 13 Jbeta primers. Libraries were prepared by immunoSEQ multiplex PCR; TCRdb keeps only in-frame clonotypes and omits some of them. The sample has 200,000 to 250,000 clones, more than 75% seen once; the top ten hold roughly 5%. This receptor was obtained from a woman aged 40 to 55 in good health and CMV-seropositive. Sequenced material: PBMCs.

The CDR3 sequence is CASSSHPRGNTDTQYF. The CDR3 DNA reads as TGTGCCAGCAGCTCGCACCCCCGGGGGAACACAGATACGCAGTATTTT. The chain joins TRBV7-2 to TRBJ2-3, with a weak D call TRBD2 (6 bases). Germline V gives CDR1 SGHTA, CDR2 FQGNSA. This CDR3 is built from 16 residues. V lost 4 bases, J lost 2 bases, and 16 bases lay in between.